This entry concerns a single T cell receptor (beta chain). The junction departs from germline at one end; a sequencing error may be responsible. This sample was included in a study of identical twins. The CDR3 has 16 residues. TCRdb reprocessed the 5' RACE reads with MiXCR, giving one entry per CDR3 protein. The data hold roughly 720,000 distinct CDR3 sequences, with over 15% observed a single time. The data also belong to a second study, concerning T cells expressing NK-cell markers. This second report adds: Of the CD8+ T cell pool in roughly six donors, roughly 1.0-8% was accounted for by dominant NKG2C+ clonotypes.

This rearrangement joins TRBV12-3 or TRBV12-4 to TRBJ2-7; 8 nucleotides align to TRBD2. The receptor was derived from a woman under 30 in good health. Sequencing was carried out using PBMCs. CDR3 loop: CTSSFGTRHSSYEQYF. As DNA, the CDR3 is TGTACCAGCAGTTTTGGGACTAGGCACAGCTCCTACGAGCAGTACTTC.